This T cell receptor beta chain was documented in a study of blood T cell repertoires in COVID-19. At the level of the study: COVID-19 samples, acute and convalescent, were from the United States, Italy and Spain. T cells, B-cell-depleted T cells, or PBMCs supplied cDNA or gDNA.

Assay used: immunoSEQ multiplex PCR; TCRdb lists only in-frame clones, some missing. Of 300,000 to 500,000 clones listed, approximately 87% are singletons. Germline loops: CDR1 MNHEY, CDR2 SMNVEV (reference sequence). This CDR3 has 15 residues. Unmatched junction bases numbered 7, after V lost 2 bases and J lost 7 bases. Participants came from 20 to 25 US areas, aged roughly 18 to 95 years. Sequenced material: PBMCs or T cells enriched from blood (not recorded which). This TCR derives from a woman aged 25-40 years with acute COVID-19. The chain is built from TRBV27 and TRBJ2-5; 10 bases are a match to TRBD1. As DNA, the CDR3 is TGTGCCAGCAGTTTAAAGGGACAGGGGTTTGGGACCCAGTACTTC. Its translation is CASSLKGQGFGTQYF.